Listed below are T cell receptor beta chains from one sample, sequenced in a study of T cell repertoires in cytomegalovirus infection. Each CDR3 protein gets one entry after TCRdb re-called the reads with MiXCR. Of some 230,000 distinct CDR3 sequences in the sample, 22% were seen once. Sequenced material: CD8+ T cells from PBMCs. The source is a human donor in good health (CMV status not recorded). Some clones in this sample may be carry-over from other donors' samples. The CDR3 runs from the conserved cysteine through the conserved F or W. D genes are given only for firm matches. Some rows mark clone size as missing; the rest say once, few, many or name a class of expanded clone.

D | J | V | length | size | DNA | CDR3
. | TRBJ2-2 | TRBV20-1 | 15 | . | TGCAGTGCTTCGCCACTAGCTTCGAACACCGGGGAGCTGTTTTTT | CSASPLASNTGELFF
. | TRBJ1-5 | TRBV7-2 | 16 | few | TGTGCCAGCAGCTTAGTGGGGGCCTATAGCAATCAGCCCCAGCATTTT | CASSLVGAYSNQPQHF
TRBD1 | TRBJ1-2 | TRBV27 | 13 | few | TGTGCCAGCAGTTTACTGACAGGGGCTGGCTACACCTTC | CASSLLTGAGYTF
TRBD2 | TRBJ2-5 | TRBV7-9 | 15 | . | TGTGCCAGCAGCGGGGTTAGCGGGGATCAAGAGACCCAGTACTTC | CASSGVSGDQETQYF
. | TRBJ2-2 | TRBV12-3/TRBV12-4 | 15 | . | TGTGCCAGCAGACCCGGGACGAGCGACACCGGGGAGCTGTTTTTT | CASRPGTSDTGELFF
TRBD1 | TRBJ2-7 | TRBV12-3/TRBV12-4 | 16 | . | TGTGCCAGCAGCGGGGACAGGGATATTAGCTCCTACGAGCAGTACTTC | CASSGDRDISSYEQYF
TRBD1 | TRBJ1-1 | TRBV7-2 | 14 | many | TGTGCCAGCAGCTTAAGCCCGGGACAGGGGGGAGCTTTCTTT | CASSLSPGQGGAFF
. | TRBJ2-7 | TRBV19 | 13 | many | TGTGCCAGTAGTTACAGACCAACCTACGAGCAGTACTTC | CASSYRPTYEQYF
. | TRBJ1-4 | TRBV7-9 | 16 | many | TGTGCCAGCCTTGGCAGGGAAGAGGCAACTAATGAAAAACTGTTTTTT | CASLGREEATNEKLFF
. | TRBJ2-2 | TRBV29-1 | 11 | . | TGCAGCGTGGTATACACCGGGGAGCTGTTTTTT | CSVVYTGELFF
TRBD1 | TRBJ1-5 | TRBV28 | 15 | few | TGTGCCAGCAGCGAGGGACAGGGGGCGATTCAGCCCCAGCATTTT | CASSEGQGAIQPQHF
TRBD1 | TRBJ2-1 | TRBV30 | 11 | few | TGTGCCTGGAGTCAGGGGGATGAGCAGTTCTTC | CAWSQGDEQFF
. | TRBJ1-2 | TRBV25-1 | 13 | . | TGTGCCAGCAGTGAATCCGGGTTCTATGGCTACACCTTC | CASSESGFYGYTF
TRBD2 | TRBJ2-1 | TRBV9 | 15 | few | TGTGCCAGCAGCGTAGACCTAGCGGGGGGAAATGAGCAGTTCTTC | CASSVDLAGGNEQFF
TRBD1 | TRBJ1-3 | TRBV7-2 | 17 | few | TGTGCCAGCAGCTGGGGACAGGGACCAATCTCTGGAAACACCATATATTTT | CASSWGQGPISGNTIYF
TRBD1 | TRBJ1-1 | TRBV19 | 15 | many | TGTGCCAGTAGTATTTGGGGACAGCAGAACACTGAAGCTTTCTTT | CASSIWGQQNTEAFF
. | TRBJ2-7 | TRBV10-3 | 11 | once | TGTGCCATCAGTGTTGGGAGCGAGCAGTACTTC | CAISVGSEQYF
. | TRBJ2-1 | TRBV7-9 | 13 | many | TGTGCCAGCAGCCCTTGGGGTGGCGATGAGCAGTTCTTC | CASSPWGGDEQFF
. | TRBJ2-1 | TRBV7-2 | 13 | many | TGTGCCAGCAGCTTAGGGGCCCCTAATGAGCAGTTCTTC | CASSLGAPNEQFF
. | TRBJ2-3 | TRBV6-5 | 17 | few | TGTGCCAGCAGTTACTCACCAAGGGGCAGGGGGGAAGGGGGGCAGTATTTT | CASSYSPRGRGEGGQYF
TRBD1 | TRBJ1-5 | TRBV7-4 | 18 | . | TGTGCCAGCAGCTTCTCCGGACAGGGTTACGCTAACCATCAGCCCCAGCATTTT | CASSFSGQGYANHQPQHF
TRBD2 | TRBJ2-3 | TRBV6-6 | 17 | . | TGTGCCAGCAGAGGCTCGGCTCTAGCGGGGGGGCCCGATACGCAGTATTTT | CASRGSALAGGPDTQYF
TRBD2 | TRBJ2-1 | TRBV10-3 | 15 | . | TGTGCCATCAGTGATGCGGGGGGCGATTACAATGAGCAGTTCTTC | CAISDAGGDYNEQFF
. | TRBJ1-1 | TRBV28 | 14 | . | TGTGCCAGCAGTTTAACGGGCCAAGGCACTGAAGCTTTCTTT | CASSLTGQGTEAFF
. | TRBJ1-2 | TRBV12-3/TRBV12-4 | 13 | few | TGTGCCAGCAGTTTAGGGTGGGACTATGGCTACACCTTC | CASSLGWDYGYTF
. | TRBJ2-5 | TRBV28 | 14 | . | TGTGCCAGCAGTTTGGCCCCAACCGAAGAGACCCAGTACTTC | CASSLAPTEETQYF
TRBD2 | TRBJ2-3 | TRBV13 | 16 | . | TGTGCCAGCAGCTCGCGACTAGCGGGGGGCCCGGATACGCAGTATTTT | CASSSRLAGGPDTQYF
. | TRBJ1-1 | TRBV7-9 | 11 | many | TGTGCCAGCAGGGCGAACACTGAAGCTTTCTTT | CASRANTEAFF
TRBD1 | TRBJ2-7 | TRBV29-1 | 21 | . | TGCAGCGTTAGGGGACAGGGCGGGGGTTTTAGCCCCGTTACCTATCCCTACAAGCAGTACTTC | CSVRGQGGGFSPVTYPYKQYF
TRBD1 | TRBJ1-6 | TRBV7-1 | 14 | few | TGTGCCAGCAGCCAACAGGGGTGGAATTCACCCCTCCACTTT | CASSQQGWNSPLHF
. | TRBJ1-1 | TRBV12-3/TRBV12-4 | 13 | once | TGTGCCAGCAGTTTTGGGGAGAACACTGAAGCTTTCTTT | CASSFGENTEAFF
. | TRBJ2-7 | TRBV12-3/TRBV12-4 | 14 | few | TGTGCCAGCAGTTTGGGGGGTTTCACCTACGAGCAGTACTTC | CASSLGGFTYEQYF
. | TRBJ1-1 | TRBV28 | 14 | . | TGTGCCAGCAGTTGGGGGTGGGACATCACTGAAGCTTTCTTT | CASSWGWDITEAFF
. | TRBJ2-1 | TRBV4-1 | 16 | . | TGCGCCAGCAGCCAAGTGACATGGGCCACATACAATGAGCAGTTCTTC | CASSQVTWATYNEQFF
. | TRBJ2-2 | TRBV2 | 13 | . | TGTGCTGACCGGGGGGCGCTTACCGGGGAGCTGTTTTTT | CADRGALTGELFF
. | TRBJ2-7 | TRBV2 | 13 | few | TGTGCCAGCAGTGAATACAGAGTCTACGAGCAGTACTTC | CASSEYRVYEQYF
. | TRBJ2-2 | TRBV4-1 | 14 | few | TGCGCCAGCAGCCAATGGCAGAACACCGGGGAGCTGTTTTTT | CASSQWQNTGELFF
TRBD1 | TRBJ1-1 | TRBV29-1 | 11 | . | TGCAGCGTTGAAGCGGCGGACAGGGCTTTCTTT | CSVEAADRAFF
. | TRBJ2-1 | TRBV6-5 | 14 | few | TGTGCCAGCAGTTACTCGTCGACTCGAGAAGAGCAGTTCTTC | CASSYSSTREEQFF
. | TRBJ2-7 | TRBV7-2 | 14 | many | TGTGCCAGCAGCCTCCCAGGACAGACCTACGAGCAGTACTTC | CASSLPGQTYEQYF
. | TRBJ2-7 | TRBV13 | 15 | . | TGTGCCAGCAGCCAAGCCCGGGACGGAGCCTACGAGCAGTACTTC | CASSQARDGAYEQYF